This T cell receptor (beta chain) was captured by sequencing in a study of blood T cell repertoires in COVID-19. On the study more broadly: Samples of COVID-19 (acute and convalescent) were obtained from the United States, Italy and Spain. In each case, the material was cDNA or gDNA derived from T cells, B-cell-depleted T cells, or PBMCs.

Per the original data handling: The assay estimated nucleated cells by amplifying reference gene primers. Sequencing was performed with immunoSEQ multiplex PCR; in TCRdb, only in-frame clones are kept and a portion is missing. Clone size and the V and J calls come from that table; the DNA yielded D and trimming. The sample holds some 150,000 clones; around 84% are singletons and the top ten take about 40%. Material for sequencing was peripheral blood. This TCR was recovered from a human donor in a cohort sampled during active COVID-19.

The CDR3 DNA reads TGTGCCAGCAGCCAGGTCCATTTCTTAGCGGGGGGACTTCAAGAGACCCAGTACTTC. This codes for CASSQVHFLAGGLQETQYF. The chain links TRBV7-9 to TRBJ2-5; TRBD2 matches at 10 bases. The CDR3 spans 19 residues. V lost 5 bases and J lost 2; bases outside the gene matches: 17. Germline CDR1 and CDR2: SEHNR and FQNEAQ (reference sequence).